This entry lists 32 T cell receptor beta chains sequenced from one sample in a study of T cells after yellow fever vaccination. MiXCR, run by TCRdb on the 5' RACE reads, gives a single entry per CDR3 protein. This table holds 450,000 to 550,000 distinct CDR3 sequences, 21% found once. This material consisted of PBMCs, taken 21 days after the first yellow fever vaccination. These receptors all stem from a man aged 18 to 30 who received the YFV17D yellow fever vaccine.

CDR3 nucleotides: TGTGCCAGCAGTTTAGGAGATTGGAATCAGCCCCAGCATTTT. Translation gives CASSLGDWNQPQHF. The V and J genes are TRBV12-3 or TRBV12-4 and TRBJ1-5; D unresolved. V was trimmed by 1 base and J by 4 bases, leaving 8 bases between them. The CDR3 runs to 14 residues.

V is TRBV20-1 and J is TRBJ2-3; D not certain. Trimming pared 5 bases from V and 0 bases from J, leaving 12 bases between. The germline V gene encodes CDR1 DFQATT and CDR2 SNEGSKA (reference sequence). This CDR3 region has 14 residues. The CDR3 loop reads CSAPLRRSTDTQYF. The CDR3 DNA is TGCAGTGCTCCCCTCAGGCGGAGCACAGATACGCAGTATTTT.

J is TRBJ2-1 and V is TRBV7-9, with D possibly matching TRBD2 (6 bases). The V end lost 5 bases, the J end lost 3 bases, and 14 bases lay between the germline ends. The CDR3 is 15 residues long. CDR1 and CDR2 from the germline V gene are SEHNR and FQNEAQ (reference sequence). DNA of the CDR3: TGTGCCAGCAGCGGGGGGAGGACGATCTACAATGAGCAGTTCTTC. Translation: CASSGGRTIYNEQFF.

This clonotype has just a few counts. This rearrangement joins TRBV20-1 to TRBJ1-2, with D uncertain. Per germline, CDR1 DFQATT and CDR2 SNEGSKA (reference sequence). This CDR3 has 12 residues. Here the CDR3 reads CRIQASNYGYTF. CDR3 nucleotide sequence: TGCAGGATTCAGGCTTCTAACTATGGCTACACCTTC.

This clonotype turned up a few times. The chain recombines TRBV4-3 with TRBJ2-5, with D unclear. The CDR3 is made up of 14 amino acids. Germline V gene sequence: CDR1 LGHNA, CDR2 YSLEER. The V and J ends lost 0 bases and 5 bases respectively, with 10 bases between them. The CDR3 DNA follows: TGCGCCAGCAGCCAAGAAGCTACTCGGGAGACCCAGTACTTC. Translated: CASSQEATRETQYF.

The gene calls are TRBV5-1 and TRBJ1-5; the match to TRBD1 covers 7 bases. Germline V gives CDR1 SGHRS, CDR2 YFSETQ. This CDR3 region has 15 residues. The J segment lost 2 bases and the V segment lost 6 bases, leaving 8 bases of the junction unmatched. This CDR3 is CASNQKGQGNQPQHF. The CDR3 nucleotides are TGCGCCAGCAACCAGAAAGGACAGGGCAATCAGCCCCAGCATTTT.

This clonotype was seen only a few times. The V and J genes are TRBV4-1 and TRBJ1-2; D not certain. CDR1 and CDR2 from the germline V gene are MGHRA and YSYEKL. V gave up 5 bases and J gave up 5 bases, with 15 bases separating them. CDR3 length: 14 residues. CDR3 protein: CASSSQRVGYGYTF. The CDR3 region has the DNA TGCGCCAGCAGCTCGCAGAGGGTAGGGTATGGCTACACCTTC.

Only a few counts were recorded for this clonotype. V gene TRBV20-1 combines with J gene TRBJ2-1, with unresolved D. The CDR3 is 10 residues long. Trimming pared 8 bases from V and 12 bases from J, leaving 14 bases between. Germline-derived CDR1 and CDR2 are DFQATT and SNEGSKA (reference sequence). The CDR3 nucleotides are TGCAGTCCAGGAACTGCTGTGCAGTTCTTC. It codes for CSPGTAVQFF.

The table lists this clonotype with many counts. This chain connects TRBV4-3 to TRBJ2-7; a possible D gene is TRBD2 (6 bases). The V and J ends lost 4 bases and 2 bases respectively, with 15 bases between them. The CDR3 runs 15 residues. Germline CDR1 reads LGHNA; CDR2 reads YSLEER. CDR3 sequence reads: CASSPSRTGAYEQYF. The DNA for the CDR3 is TGCGCCAGCAGCCCCTCCCGAACGGGGGCCTACGAGCAGTACTTC.

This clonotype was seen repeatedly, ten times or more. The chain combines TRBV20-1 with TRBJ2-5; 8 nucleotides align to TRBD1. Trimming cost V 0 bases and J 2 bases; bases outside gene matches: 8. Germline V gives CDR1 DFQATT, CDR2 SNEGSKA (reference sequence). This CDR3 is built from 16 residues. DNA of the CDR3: TGCAGTGCTAGAGACCAGGGGGCCCTTTTTCAAGAGACCCAGTACTTC. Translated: CSARDQGALFQETQYF.

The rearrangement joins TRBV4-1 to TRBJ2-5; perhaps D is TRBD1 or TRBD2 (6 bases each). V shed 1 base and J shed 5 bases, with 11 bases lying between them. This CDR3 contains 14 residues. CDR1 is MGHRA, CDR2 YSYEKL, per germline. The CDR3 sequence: CASSQGWGAETQYF. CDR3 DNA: TGCGCCAGCAGCCAAGGATGGGGGGCGGAGACCCAGTACTTC.

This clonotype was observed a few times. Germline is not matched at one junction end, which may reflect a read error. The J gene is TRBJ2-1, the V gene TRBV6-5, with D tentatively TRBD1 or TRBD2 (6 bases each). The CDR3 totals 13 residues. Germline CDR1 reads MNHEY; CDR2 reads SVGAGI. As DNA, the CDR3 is TGTGCCAGCAGCTACTGGAGGGGGGATGAGCAGTTCTTC. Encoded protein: CASSYWRGDEQFF.

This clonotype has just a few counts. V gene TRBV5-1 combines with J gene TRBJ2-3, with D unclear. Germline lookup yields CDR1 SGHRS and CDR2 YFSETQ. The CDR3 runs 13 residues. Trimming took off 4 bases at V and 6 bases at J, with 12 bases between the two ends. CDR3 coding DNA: TGCGCCAGCAGCCCCCAAAGCCGGGATACGCAGTATTTT. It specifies CASSPQSRDTQYF.

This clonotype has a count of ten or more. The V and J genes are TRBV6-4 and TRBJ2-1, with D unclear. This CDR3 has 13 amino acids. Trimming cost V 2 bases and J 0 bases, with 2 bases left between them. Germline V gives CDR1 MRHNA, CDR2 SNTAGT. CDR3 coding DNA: TGTGCCAGCAGTGACAGCTCCTACAATGAGCAGTTCTTC. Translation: CASSDSSYNEQFF.

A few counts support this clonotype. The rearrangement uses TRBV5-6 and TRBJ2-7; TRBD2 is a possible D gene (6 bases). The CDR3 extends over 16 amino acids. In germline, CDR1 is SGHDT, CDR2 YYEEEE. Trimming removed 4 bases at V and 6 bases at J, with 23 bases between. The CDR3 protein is CASSPPADYLAGEQYF. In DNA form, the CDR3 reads TGTGCCAGCAGCCCCCCCGCGGACTATTTAGCAGGCGAGCAGTACTTC. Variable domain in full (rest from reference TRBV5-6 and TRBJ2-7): DAGVTQSPTHLIKTRGQQVTLRCSPKSGHDTVSWYQQALGQGPQFIFQYYEEEERQRGNFPDRFSGHQFPNYSSELNVNALLLGDSALYLCASSPPADYLAGEQYFGPGTRLTVT.

The CDR3: CASSLRSRERGYTF. DNA for the CDR3: TGTGCCAGCAGCTTACGCAGCAGGGAGAGGGGCTACACCTTC. The V and J genes are TRBV7-8 and TRBJ1-2; tentative D call: TRBD1 (5 bases). The germline V gene has CDR1 SGHVS and CDR2 FQNEAQ. Between the trimmed V and J ends, which lost 2 bases and 8 bases, there was a span of 15 bases. CDR3 length equals 14 residues.

CDR3 sequence reads: CTGPGQGAHEQFF. CDR3 in DNA: TGCACTGGACCGGGTCAGGGGGCTCATGAGCAGTTCTTC. The chain uses TRBV20-1 and TRBJ2-1, with TRBD1 matching over 8 bases. CDR3 size: 13 residues. Looked up from germline, CDR1 is DFQATT and CDR2 is SNEGSKA (reference sequence).

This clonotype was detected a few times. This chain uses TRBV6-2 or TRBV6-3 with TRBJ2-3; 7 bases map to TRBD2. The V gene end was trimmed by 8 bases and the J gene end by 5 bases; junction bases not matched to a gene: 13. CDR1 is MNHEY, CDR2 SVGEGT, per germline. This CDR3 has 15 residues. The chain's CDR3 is CASSLSGPEQDTQYF. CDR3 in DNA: TGTGCCAGCTCTCTTAGCGGGCCAGAGCAAGATACGCAGTATTTT.

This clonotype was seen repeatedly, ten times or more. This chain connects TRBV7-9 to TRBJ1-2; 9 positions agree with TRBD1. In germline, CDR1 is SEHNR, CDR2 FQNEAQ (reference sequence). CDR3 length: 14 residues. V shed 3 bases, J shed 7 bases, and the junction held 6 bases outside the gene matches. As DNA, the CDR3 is TGTGCCAGCAGCTTCGCGGACAGGGGCTCTGGCTACACCTTC. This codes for CASSFADRGSGYTF.

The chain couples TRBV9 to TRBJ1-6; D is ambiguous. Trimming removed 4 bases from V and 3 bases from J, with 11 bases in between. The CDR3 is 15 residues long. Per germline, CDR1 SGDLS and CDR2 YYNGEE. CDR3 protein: CASSPEVVYNSPLHF. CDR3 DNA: TGTGCCAGCAGCCCCGAGGTGGTCTATAATTCACCCCTCCACTTT.

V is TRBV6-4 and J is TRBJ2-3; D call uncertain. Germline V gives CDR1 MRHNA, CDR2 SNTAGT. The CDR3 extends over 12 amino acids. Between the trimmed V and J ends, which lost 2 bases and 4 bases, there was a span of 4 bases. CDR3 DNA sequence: TGTGCCAGCAGTGACGCTGCAGATACGCAGTATTTT. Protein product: CASSDAADTQYF.

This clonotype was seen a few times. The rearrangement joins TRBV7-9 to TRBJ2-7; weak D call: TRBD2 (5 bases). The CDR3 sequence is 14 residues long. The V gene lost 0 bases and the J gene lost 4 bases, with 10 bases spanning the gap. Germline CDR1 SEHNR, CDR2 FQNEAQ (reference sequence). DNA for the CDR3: TGTGCCAGCAGCTTAGCGCTTGAGGGTTACGAGCAGTACGTC. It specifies CASSLALEGYEQYV.

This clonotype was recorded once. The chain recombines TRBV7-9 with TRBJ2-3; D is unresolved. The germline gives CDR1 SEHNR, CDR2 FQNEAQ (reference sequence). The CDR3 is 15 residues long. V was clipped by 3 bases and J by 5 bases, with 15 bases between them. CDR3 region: CASSFIANLEDTQYF. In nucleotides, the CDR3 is TGTGCCAGCAGCTTTATAGCCAACTTAGAAGATACGCAGTATTTT.

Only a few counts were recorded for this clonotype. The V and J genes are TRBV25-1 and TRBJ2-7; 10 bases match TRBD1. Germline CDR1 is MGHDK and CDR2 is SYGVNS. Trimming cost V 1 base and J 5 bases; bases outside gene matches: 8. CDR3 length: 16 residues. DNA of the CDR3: TGTGCCAGCAGTGAATGGGCGGGACAGGGGAATCACGAGCAGTACTTC. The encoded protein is CASSEWAGQGNHEQYF.

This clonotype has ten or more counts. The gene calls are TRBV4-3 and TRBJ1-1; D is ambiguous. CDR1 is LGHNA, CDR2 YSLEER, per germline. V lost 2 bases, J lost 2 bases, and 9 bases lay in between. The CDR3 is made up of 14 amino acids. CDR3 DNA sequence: TGCGCCAGCAGCCAACTGGCCCAAAACACTGAAGCTTTCTTT. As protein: CASSQLAQNTEAFF.

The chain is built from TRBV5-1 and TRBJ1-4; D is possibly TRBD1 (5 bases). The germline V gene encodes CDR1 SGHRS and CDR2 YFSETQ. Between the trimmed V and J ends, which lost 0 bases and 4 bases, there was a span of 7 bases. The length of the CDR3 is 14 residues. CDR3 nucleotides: TGCGCCAGCAGCTTGGGACAGCTTAATGAAAAACTGTTTTTT. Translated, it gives CASSLGQLNEKLFF.

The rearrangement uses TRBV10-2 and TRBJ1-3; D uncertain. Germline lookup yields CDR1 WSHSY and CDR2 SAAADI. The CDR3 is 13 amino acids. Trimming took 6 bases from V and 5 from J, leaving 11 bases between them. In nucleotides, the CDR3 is TGCGCCAGCAGGAACAGCCTCAGAAACACCATATATTTT. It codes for CASRNSLRNTIYF.

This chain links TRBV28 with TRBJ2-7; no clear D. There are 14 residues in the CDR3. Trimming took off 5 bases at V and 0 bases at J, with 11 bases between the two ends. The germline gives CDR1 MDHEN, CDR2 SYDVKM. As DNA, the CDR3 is TGTGCCAGCAGTAAAACAGTGAGCTCCTACGAGCAGTACGTC. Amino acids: CASSKTVSSYEQYV.

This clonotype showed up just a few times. The CDR3 coding sequence is TGCGCCAGCAGCGACAATGAGAACACTGAAGCTTTCTTT. This codes for CASSDNENTEAFF. The chain has TRBV5-1 and TRBJ1-1; unclear D gene. Germline CDR1 reads SGHRS; CDR2 reads YFSETQ. This CDR3 spans 13 amino acids. Trimming took 4 bases from V and 1 from J, leaving 8 bases between them.

The CDR3 here is CASVLGQANTEAFF. The CDR3 coding sequence is TGTGCCAGCGTCTTGGGACAGGCGAACACTGAAGCTTTCTTT. V is TRBV5-5 and J is TRBJ1-1; 8 nucleotides agree with TRBD1. Germline CDR1 reads SGHKS; CDR2 reads YYEKEE (reference sequence). The CDR3 is made up of 14 amino acids. V shed 7 bases, J shed 1 base, and the junction held 6 bases outside the gene matches.

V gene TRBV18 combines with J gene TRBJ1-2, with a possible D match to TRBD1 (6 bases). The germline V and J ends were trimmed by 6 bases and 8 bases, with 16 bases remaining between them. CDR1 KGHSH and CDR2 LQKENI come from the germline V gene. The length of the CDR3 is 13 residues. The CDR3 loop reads CASSPGTSFGYTF. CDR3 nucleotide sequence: TGTGCCAGCTCTCCCGGGACATCTTTCGGCTACACCTTC.

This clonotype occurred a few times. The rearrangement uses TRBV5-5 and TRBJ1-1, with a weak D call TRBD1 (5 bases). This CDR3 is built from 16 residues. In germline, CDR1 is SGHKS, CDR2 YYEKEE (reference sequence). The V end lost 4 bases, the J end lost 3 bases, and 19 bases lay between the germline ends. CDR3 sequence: CASSVTSGWGDTEAFF. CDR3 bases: TGTGCCAGCAGCGTTACATCGGGTTGGGGGGACACTGAAGCTTTCTTT. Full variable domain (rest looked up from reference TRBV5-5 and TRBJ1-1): DAGVTQSPTHLIKTRGQQVTLRCSPISGHKSVSWYQQVLGQGPQFIFQYYEKEERGRGNFPDRFSARQFPNYSSELNVNALLLGDSALYLCASSVTSGWGDTEAFFGQGTRLTVV.